A single TCR beta chain is shown here with its context. Its target is not known. V lost 8 bases, J lost 4 bases, and 15 bases lay in between. Germline V CDR1 and CDR2: MNHNS, SASEGT. The CDR3 has 14 amino acids. The sample originates from a study of blood T cells in healthy people across ages. Findings and limits, study-wide: The unsorted PBMCs prevented any conclusive comparison of naive versus antigen-experienced cells.

Primers used in a second PCR of about 6 to 11 cycles were a sample-barcoded 5' primer and a J-beta primer mix. Each cDNA molecule carried a tag from a template-switch adaptor that contained 12 random nucleotides. Each CDR3 protein gets one entry after TCRdb re-called the 5' RACE reads with MiXCR. The sample yields just under 900,000 distinct CDR3 sequences, about 30% seen once. The chain is built from TRBV6-1 and TRBJ1-5; TRBD1 is a possible D gene (5 bases). The sequence came from an elderly woman in good health. The sequencing input was blood. CDR3 sequence (DNA): TGTGCCAGCTTGGGGGTAGCACCTAATCAGCCCCAGCATTTT. Amino acid sequence: CASLGVAPNQPQHF.